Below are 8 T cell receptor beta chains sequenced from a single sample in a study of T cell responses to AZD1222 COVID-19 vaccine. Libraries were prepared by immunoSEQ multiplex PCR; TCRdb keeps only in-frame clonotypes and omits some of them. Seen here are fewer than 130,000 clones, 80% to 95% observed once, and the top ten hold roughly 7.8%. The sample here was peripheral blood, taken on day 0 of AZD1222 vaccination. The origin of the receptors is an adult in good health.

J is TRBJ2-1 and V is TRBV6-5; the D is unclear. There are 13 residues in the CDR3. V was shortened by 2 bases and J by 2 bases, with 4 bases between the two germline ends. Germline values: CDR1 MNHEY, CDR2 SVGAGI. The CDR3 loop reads CASSYRAYNEQFF. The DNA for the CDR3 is TGTGCCAGCAGTTACCGGGCCTACAATGAGCAGTTCTTC.

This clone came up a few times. DNA for the CDR3: TGTGCCAGCAGTCAACGGACAGGTCCGAACACTGAAGCTTTCTTT. Its translation is CASSQRTGPNTEAFF. The rearrangement links TRBV3-1 (or the pseudogene TRBV3-2) to TRBJ1-1; 7 bases fit TRBD1. Trimming at V came to 6 bases and at J to 1 base, leaving 8 bases not matched to a gene. CDR3 length: 15 residues. Germline-derived CDR1 and CDR2 are LGHDT and YNNKEL (reference sequence).

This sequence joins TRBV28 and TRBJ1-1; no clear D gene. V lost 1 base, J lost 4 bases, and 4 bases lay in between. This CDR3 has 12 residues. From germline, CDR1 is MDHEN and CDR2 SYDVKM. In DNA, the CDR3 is TGTGCCAGCAGTTTATTATTCACTGAAGCTTTCTTT. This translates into CASSLLFTEAFF.

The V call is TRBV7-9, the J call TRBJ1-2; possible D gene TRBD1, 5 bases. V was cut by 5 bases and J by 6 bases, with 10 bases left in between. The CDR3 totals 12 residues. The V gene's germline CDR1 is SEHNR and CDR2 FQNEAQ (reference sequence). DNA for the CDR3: TGTGCCAGCAGCGGCAGGGACCATGGCTACACCTTC. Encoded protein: CASSGRDHGYTF. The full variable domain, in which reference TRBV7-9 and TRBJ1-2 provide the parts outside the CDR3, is DTGVSQNPRHKITKRGQNVTFRCDPISEHNRLYWYRQTLGQGPEFLTYFQNEAQLEKSRLLSDRFSAERPKGSFSTLEIQRTEQGDSAMYLCASSGRDHGYTFGSGTRLTVV.

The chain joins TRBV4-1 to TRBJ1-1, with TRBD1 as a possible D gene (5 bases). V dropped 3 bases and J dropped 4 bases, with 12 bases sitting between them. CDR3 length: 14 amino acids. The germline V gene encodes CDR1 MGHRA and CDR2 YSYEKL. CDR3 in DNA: TGCGCCAGCAGCCACCTGGGGGACGGCACTGAAGCTTTCTTT. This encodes CASSHLGDGTEAFF.

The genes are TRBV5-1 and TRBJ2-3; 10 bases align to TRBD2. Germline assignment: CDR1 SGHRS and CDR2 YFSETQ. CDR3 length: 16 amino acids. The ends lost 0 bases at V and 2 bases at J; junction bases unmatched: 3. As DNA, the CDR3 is TGCGCCAGCAGCTTGGACAGCGGGGGGGCCACAGATACGCAGTATTTT. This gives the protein CASSLDSGGATDTQYF.

The CDR3 bases are TGTGCCAGCAGACAAAGGACAGGGAGCTCCTACGAGCAGTACTTC. Protein sequence: CASRQRTGSSYEQYF. The chain couples TRBV2 to TRBJ2-7; the match to TRBD1 covers 8 bases. The CDR3 contains 15 residues. Unmatched junction bases numbered 7, after V lost 6 bases and J lost 0 bases. Germline V gene sequence: CDR1 SNHLY, CDR2 FYNNEI.

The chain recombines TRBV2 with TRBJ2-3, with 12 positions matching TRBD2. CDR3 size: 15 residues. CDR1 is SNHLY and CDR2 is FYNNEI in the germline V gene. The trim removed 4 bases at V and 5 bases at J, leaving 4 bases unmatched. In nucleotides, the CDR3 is TGTGCCAGCAGTGGACTAGCGGGGGAGGAAGATACGCAGTATTTT. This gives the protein CASSGLAGEEDTQYF.